This TCR beta chain is from a study of CD8+ T cells in alopecia areata. Study-level background: Patients received oral tofacitinib, 5 to 10 mg twice daily, for moderate-to-severe alopecia areata.

Peripheral blood, together with lesional scalp punch biopsies, was collected from alopecia areata patients. Cell sorting on a FACSAria was used to separate CD4+ and CD8+ T cells from the PBMCs. Regarding this clone: Its antigen is not identified.

Trimming removed 3 bases from V and 1 base from J; junction bases left unmatched: 3. The germline V gene has CDR1 LNHDA and CDR2 SQIVND (reference sequence). CDR3 length equals 15 residues. The sequencing template was cDNA reverse transcribed from extracted RNA. Clones were sequenced by immunoSEQ multiplex PCR, and TCRdb holds only the in-frame ones, with some missing. This table holds roughly 170,000 clones, 50% to 70% found once. General study results and limits: Normal scalp showed lower clonality than lesional scalp, especially alopecia totalis/universalis.

The TCR was taken from a human donor with alopecia areata. Material: CD4+ T cells sorted from blood, obtained at week 0. The chain uses TRBV19 and TRBJ2-1; TRBD1 agrees at 7 bases. This chain's CDR3 is CASSIQGVSYNEQFF. In nucleotides, the CDR3 is TGTGCCAGTAGTATCCAGGGGGTGTCCTACAATGAGCAGTTCTTC.